This T cell receptor (beta chain) was sequenced during a study of T-cell memory formation after mild COVID-19 (dated by TCRdb to the early 2020s). At the level of the whole study: TCR sequence clusters from the two donors were found to be largely donor specific. Two young, previously healthy adult volunteers, one female and one male, were included in the cohort. T-cell clones expanding and contracting after mild COVID-19 in a couple of donors were tracked by longitudinal TCRalpha and TCRbeta repertoire sequencing.

The investigation overall reported the following: Contracting CD4+ clones turned up mainly in the CM and EM memory subsets, whereas EMRA was where CD8+ clones were enriched. Whether the second-wave clones peaking on day 37 were SARS-CoV-2 specific was not confirmed. The detection of some responding clones in pre-infection memory suggests that pre-existing cross-reactive memory T cells joined the SARS-CoV-2 response. The study covered only a couple of mild cases, and larger cohorts including severe cases with pre-infection samples were considered necessary. Clones that contracted from day 15 to 85 showed balanced CD4/CD8 phenotypes, whereas a second wave of clones that expanded from day 15 to 37 leaned towards CD4+.

PBMCs were isolated by Ficoll-Paque density gradient centrifugation. This sample was sequenced with an Illumina NovaSeq 6000. Using 5'RACE with constant-segment primers, TCRalpha and TCRbeta cDNA libraries were constructed, with sample barcodes and unique molecular identifiers added in the process. Trizol reagent was used to extract RNA from every sample. Libraries were amplified in two PCR steps, with a second sample barcode and Illumina TruSeq adapters added in the second step. Sequencing of libraries was performed on an Illumina NovaSeq with 2 x 150 bp paired-end reads. Concerning the study's data processing: Demultiplexing of reads and collapsing into UMI-guided consensus sequences were performed with migec v1.2.7. With mixcr v2.1.11, UMI consensuses were aligned to TRA and TRB V and J templates and assembled into clonotypes. A clonotype was counted as expanded or contracted only when both edgeR and NoisET called the clonotype significant, with the noise models trained on biological replicates. For edgeR calls, a false discovery rate-adjusted p below 0.01 and a log2 fold-change threshold of 1 were applied. As an exploratory analysis of dynamics, max-normalized trajectories of the 1000 most abundant clonotypes were examined with PCA combined with hierarchical clustering. Separately sequenced CD4+ and CD8+ repertoires were used to assign the CD4 or CD8 phenotype of responding clones. TCRdb applied fastp at Q25 and MiXCR to the public reads, then kept only in-frame beta chains. Every CDR3 protein is listed once, alongside the most common genes and DNA of its rows. Clone size and V and J calls follow TCRdb, not the original study. The sample data list 450,000 or so distinct CDR3 sequences, and roughly 20% of these were observed just once. The ten largest account for 7.5% to 9.5% of the sample.

The germline V gene encodes CDR1 SGDLS and CDR2 YYNGEE. Including the terminal cysteine and phenylalanine, the CDR3 comprises 13 residues. The kept DNA is CDR3 alone, 39 bases in frame from the first base. V loses 4 bases of germline sequence and J loses 7 bases, and the interval between the two ends is 12 bases. For this clonotype: It lacks a known antigen. The input lacks base qualities; no much larger clone sits a single base away.

This sequence was found in an adult woman who had mild COVID-19 (a few samples of this study predate the infection). The sample titles of this study are shuffled in the database, so cell type and time point are left out; the donor was told from shared clones. Rearrangement joined TRBV9 to TRBJ2-1; the D segment cannot be called with confidence. Sequencing was performed on PBMCs or a T cell subset sorted from them (not recorded which). CDR3 protein: CASSSSGENEQFF. The sequence in DNA is TGTGCCAGCAGCAGCTCGGGTGAGAATGAGCAGTTCTTC.